The 25 T cell receptor beta chains presented below share a single source sample, sequenced in a study of shared clonotypes between healthy human individuals. Sequenced by immunoSEQ multiplex PCR; TCRdb stores in-frame clones only, minus some. The sample includes about 1.5 million clones, roughly 96% of them seen just once. Sequencing was done on a sample of naive CD4+ T cells sorted from blood. Subset specified: CD45RA+ positively selected. These receptor sequences come from a young man in good health.

The sample holds one count of this clone. This chain connects TRBV5-1 to TRBJ1-1; D possibly corresponds to TRBD1 (5 bases). Trimming shortened V by 0 bases and J by 0 bases, and 9 bases separated the two germline ends. Germline V CDR1 and CDR2: SGHRS, YFSETQ. The CDR3 extends over 15 amino acids. The DNA of the CDR3 is TGCGCCAGCAGCTTGGCCACAGGAGTGAACACTGAAGCTTTCTTT. The encoded protein is CASSLATGVNTEAFF. The variable domain in full, with the rest retrieved from reference TRBV5-1 and TRBJ1-1, is KAGVTQTPRYLIKTRGQQVTLSCSPISGHRSVSWYQQTPGQGLQFLFEYFSETQRNKGNFPGRFSGRQFSNSRSEMNVSTLELGDSALYLCASSLATGVNTEAFFGQGTRLTVV.

CDR3 amino acids: CAWSVLADTQYF. Written as DNA, the CDR3 is TGTGCCTGGAGTGTGTTAGCGGATACGCAGTATTTT. J is TRBJ2-3 and V is TRBV30; TRBD2 is a possible D gene (5 bases). Germline loops: CDR1 GTSNPN, CDR2 SVGIG (reference sequence). V lost 0 bases and J lost 6, with 7 bases in between. The CDR3 is 12 residues long.

The V gene is TRBV27, the J gene TRBJ2-5, with TRBD2 matching over 9 bases. The CDR3 loop spans 14 amino acids. CDR1 is MNHEY, CDR2 SMNVEV, per germline (reference sequence). After removal of 5 bases from V and 5 bases from J, the junction contained 6 bases not matched to a gene. CDR3 protein: CASSQPGLAETQYF. CDR3 in DNA: TGTGCCAGCAGTCAGCCCGGACTAGCGGAGACCCAGTACTTC.

The chain is built from TRBV19 and TRBJ1-3, with D unclear. The germline V and J ends were trimmed by 7 bases and 0 bases, with 10 bases remaining between them. Looked up from germline, CDR1 is LNHDA and CDR2 is SQIVND (reference sequence). The CDR3 has 14 amino acids. The CDR3 loop reads CASTSPNSGNTIYF. The CDR3 DNA follows: TGTGCCAGTACGTCCCCGAACTCTGGAAACACCATATATTTT.

The chain recombines TRBV5-5 with TRBJ2-7, with 8 bases aligning to TRBD1. Trimming took 0 bases from V and 7 from J; bases not matched to a gene: 12. This CDR3 comprises 16 residues. Germline values: CDR1 SGHKS, CDR2 YYEKEE (reference sequence). CDR3 nucleotides: TGTGCCAGCAGCTTGGGAACGGCGACAGGGGTTTGGGAGCAGTACTTC. The encoded protein is CASSLGTATGVWEQYF.

DNA of the CDR3: TGTGCCAGTAGTACCCTCTCGCGGACACTCAATCAGCCCCAGCATTTT. It is translated as CASSTLSRTLNQPQHF. The V gene is TRBV19, the J gene TRBJ1-5, with a weak D call TRBD1 (5 bases). The length of the CDR3 is 16 residues. V gave up 4 bases and J gave up 3 bases, with 16 bases separating them. Germline assignment: CDR1 LNHDA and CDR2 SQIVND (reference sequence).

This sequence joins TRBV27 and TRBJ2-3; no reliable D call. CDR3 length: 15 amino acids. CDR1 is MNHEY and CDR2 is SMNVEV in the germline V gene (reference sequence). V lost 3 bases and J 1 base, leaving 11 bases between the germline ends. The CDR3, as DNA: TGTGCCAGCAGTTTCCAACCCGTGGGCACAGATACGCAGTATTTT. Residues: CASSFQPVGTDTQYF.

The V gene is TRBV4-1, the J gene TRBJ2-4; 7 nucleotides align to TRBD1. Trimming at V came to 3 bases and at J to 3 bases, leaving 2 bases not matched to a gene. This CDR3 region has 14 residues. The V gene's germline CDR1 is MGHRA and CDR2 YSYEKL. Here the CDR3 DNA reads TGCGCCAGCAGCCAGCCAGGGGGCAAAAACATTCAGTACTTC. Protein: CASSQPGGKNIQYF.

This clone was seen a single time. The CDR3 is CASRRTGGSYEQYF. The CDR3 DNA follows: TGTGCCAGTAGAAGGACAGGGGGGTCCTACGAGCAGTACTTC. This sequence joins TRBV19 and TRBJ2-7, with 10 bases that match TRBD1. This CDR3 has 14 residues. Germline loops: CDR1 LNHDA, CDR2 SQIVND (reference sequence). The V gene end was trimmed by 6 bases and the J gene end by 1 base; junction bases not matched to a gene: 3.

The chain carries TRBV18 and TRBJ2-4, with 7 bases that match TRBD1. Germline trimming cut 5 bases from V and 9 bases from J; bases unmatched to any gene: 10. The CDR3 length is 14 residues. Germline V gene lookup returns CDR1 KGHSH and CDR2 LQKENI. The CDR3 sequence is CASSSDRRVGIQYF. The CDR3 coding sequence is TGTGCCAGCTCATCGGACAGGCGGGTGGGCATTCAGTACTTC.

The chain has TRBV9 and TRBJ2-7; 8 positions match TRBD2. V was clipped by 3 bases and J by 2 bases; unmatched bases: 4. CDR1 and CDR2 from the germline V gene are SGDLS and YYNGEE. The CDR3 runs to 14 residues. The CDR3 DNA sequence: TGTGCCAGCAGCGCCCGAGCGGGAGCCTACGAGCAGTACTTC. Translation: CASSARAGAYEQYF.

The CDR3: CASSQEGRGKNIQYF. The CDR3 nucleotides are TGCGCCAGCAGCCAGGAGGGACGGGGAAAAAACATTCAGTACTTC. The chain employs TRBV4-3 and TRBJ2-4; possibly TRBD2 for D (6 bases). Trimming cost V 3 bases and J 4 bases, with 13 bases left between them. Germline CDR1 LGHNA, CDR2 YSLEER. The CDR3 has 15 amino acids.

This clone was seen only a few times. This chain links TRBV2 with TRBJ1-1, with D possibly matching TRBD1 (6 bases). The CDR3 runs to 13 residues. V was cut by 11 bases and J by 1 base, with 14 bases left in between. Germline V gene sequence: CDR1 SNHLY, CDR2 FYNNEI. CDR3 loop: CASTPQGNTEAFF. The CDR3 DNA sequence: TGTGCCTCTACGCCACAGGGGAACACTGAAGCTTTCTTT.

This chain links TRBV5-1 with TRBJ2-3, with 7 bases fitting TRBD2. Trimming took 4 bases from V and 0 from J; bases not matched to a gene: 17. From germline, CDR1 is SGHRS and CDR2 YFSETQ. The CDR3 has 19 amino acids. The CDR3 bases are TGCGCCAGCAGCGCCTCCGCGGCCTGGACTAGGCTTAGCACAGATACGCAGTATTTT. Its translation is CASSASAAWTRLSTDTQYF. Using reference TRBV5-1 and TRBJ2-3 for the parts outside the CDR3, the full variable domain is KAGVTQTPRYLIKTRGQQVTLSCSPISGHRSVSWYQQTPGQGLQFLFEYFSETQRNKGNFPGRFSGRQFSNSRSEMNVSTLELGDSALYLCASSASAAWTRLSTDTQYFGPGTRLTVL.

The chain uses TRBV5-1 and TRBJ1-3; no definite D call. CDR1 SGHRS and CDR2 YFSETQ come from the germline V gene. This CDR3 contains 18 residues. The V and J ends lost 0 bases and 0 bases respectively, with 16 bases between them. The CDR3 is CASSLVGPGSGSGNTIYF. The CDR3 DNA follows: TGCGCCAGCAGCTTGGTAGGCCCGGGGTCGGGCTCTGGAAACACCATATATTTT.

The chain uses TRBV2 and TRBJ2-2; possible D gene TRBD2, 7 bases. Germline loops: CDR1 SNHLY, CDR2 FYNNEI. V was shortened by 6 bases and J by 2 bases, with 22 bases between the two germline ends. The CDR3 extends over 18 amino acids. The CDR3 DNA reads as TGTGCCAGCAGACAGGGTGTGACTAGCAGACCCAACACCGGGGAGCTGTTTTTT. Translation: CASRQGVTSRPNTGELFF.

A remark on this clone: One end of the junction is discordant with germline, which a read error may explain. This chain connects TRBV29-1 to TRBJ2-5; D ambiguous. This CDR3 is 11 amino acids long. Germline CDR1 reads SQVTM; CDR2 reads ANQGSEA. CDR3 amino acids: CSVILTETRYF. In DNA form, the CDR3 reads TGCAGCGTTATCTTAACGGAGACCCGGTACTTC. The variable domain in full, with the rest retrieved from reference TRBV29-1 and TRBJ2-5, is SAVISQKPSRDICQRGTSLTIQCQVDSQVTMMFWYRQQPGQSLTLIATANQGSEATYESGFVIDKFPISRPNLTFSTLTVSNMSPEDSSIYLCSVILTETRYFGPGTRLLVL.

The chain couples TRBV7-9 to TRBJ1-5; D remains unclear. Trimming took 6 bases from V and 6 from J, leaving 12 bases between them. Germline loops: CDR1 SEHNR, CDR2 FQNEAQ (reference sequence). The CDR3 runs 13 residues. CDR3: CASSSRPVQPQHF. CDR3 coding DNA: TGTGCCAGCAGTTCCAGGCCGGTTCAGCCCCAGCATTTT.

On this clone itself: Other DNA sequences in the same sample also yield this CDR3. This sequence joins TRBV5-1 and TRBJ2-5; D uncertain. Trimming cost V 0 bases and J 3 bases, with 6 bases left between them. The germline V gene has CDR1 SGHRS and CDR2 YFSETQ. This CDR3 is 13 amino acids long. CDR3 sequence (DNA): TGCGCCAGCAGCTTGGTAGGGAAAGAGACCCAGTACTTC. It is translated as CASSLVGKETQYF.

The table lists this clone with a count of one. The chain carries TRBV29-1 and TRBJ2-7, with D hard to call. CDR1 and CDR2 from the germline V gene are SQVTM and ANQGSEA. Trimming removed 4 bases from V and 6 bases from J, with 13 bases in between. The CDR3 is 12 amino acids. The CDR3 sequence: CSVGRNGAEQYF. As DNA, the CDR3 is TGCAGCGTTGGCCGTAATGGCGCCGAGCAGTACTTC.

This sequence joins TRBV28 and TRBJ2-1; D possibly uses TRBD1 or TRBD2 (7 bases each). V gave up 2 bases and J gave up 14 bases, with 13 bases separating them. This CDR3 is 12 amino acids long. CDR1 MDHEN and CDR2 SYDVKM come from the germline V gene. CDR3 protein: CASSLIRGGKFF. The CDR3 DNA follows: TGTGCCAGCAGTTTAATCAGGGGGGGTAAGTTCTTC.

V usage is TRBV5-4 and J usage is TRBJ2-3; possibly TRBD2 for D (5 bases). The CDR3 covers 17 residues. Trimming took off 0 bases at V and 0 bases at J, with 14 bases between the two ends. Per germline, CDR1 SGHNT and CDR2 YYREEE (reference sequence). CDR3 loop: CASSLEERSASTDTQYF. CDR3 sequence (DNA): TGTGCCAGCAGCTTGGAGGAGCGGAGCGCTAGCACAGATACGCAGTATTTT.

The rearrangement links TRBV29-1 to TRBJ2-1; D remains ambiguous. Deletions cut 4 bases from V and 0 bases from J, with 7 bases between. The CDR3 sequence is 13 residues long. The germline gives CDR1 SQVTM, CDR2 ANQGSEA. CDR3: CSVGADSYNEQFF. In DNA, the CDR3 is TGCAGCGTTGGGGCGGACTCCTACAATGAGCAGTTCTTC.

J is TRBJ2-1 and V is TRBV5-1, with 11 bases matching TRBD2. The germline CDR1 and CDR2 sequences are SGHRS and YFSETQ. CDR3 length equals 18 residues. J was trimmed by 4 bases and V by 4 bases; bases with no gene match: 13. The CDR3, as DNA: TGCGCCAGCAGCGGCGGCACTAGCGGGAGAAAGAAGTACAATGAGCAGTTCTTC. Translated: CASSGGTSGRKKYNEQFF. The variable domain in full, completed from reference TRBV5-1 and TRBJ2-1, reads KAGVTQTPRYLIKTRGQQVTLSCSPISGHRSVSWYQQTPGQGLQFLFEYFSETQRNKGNFPGRFSGRQFSNSRSEMNVSTLELGDSALYLCASSGGTSGRKKYNEQFFGPGTRLTVL.

A note on this clone: Other DNA sequences in the sample encode the same CDR3. The chain carries TRBV28 and TRBJ1-5, with TRBD1 as a possible D gene (6 bases). Germline assignment: CDR1 MDHEN and CDR2 SYDVKM. The V end was cut by 4 bases, the J end by 7 bases, with 8 bases between. There are 12 residues in the CDR3. The CDR3 nucleotides read TGTGCCAGCAGTTCGCAGGGGCAGCCCCAGCATTTT. It is translated as CASSSQGQPQHF.